The 10 T cell receptor beta chains given below trace back to one sample, sequenced in a study of CD8 T cells in Susac syndrome. The RNA, roughly 0.45 to 1 ug, was put through reverse transcription using random hexamers. TCRdb called the immunoSEQ multiplex PCR reads again in MiXCR, with one record for every CDR3 protein. The sample records some 130,000 distinct CDR3 sequences, about 95% being singletons. Sequencing was carried out using CD8+ T cells from PBMCs. These receptors all stem from a human donor with Susac syndrome.

This chain joins TRBV6-5 and TRBJ1-2; D not resolved. The CDR3 runs 11 residues. V lost 8 bases and J 8 bases, leaving 12 bases between the germline ends. Germline V gene data show CDR1 as MNHEY and CDR2 as SVGAGI. The CDR3: CASLSEYGYTF. The CDR3 DNA sequence: TGTGCCAGCCTGTCGGAGTACGGCTACACCTTC.

The rearrangement links TRBV27 to TRBJ2-4; D could derive from TRBD1 or TRBD2 (6 bases each). The CDR3 totals 14 residues. CDR1 and CDR2 (germline): MNHEY, SMNVEV (reference sequence). Trimming pared 6 bases from V and 6 bases from J, leaving 15 bases between. The CDR3 DNA reads TGTGCCAGCAGCCCCGGGGGCTTGGGAAACATTCAGTACTTC. Its protein product is CASSPGGLGNIQYF.

The gene calls are TRBV6-2 or TRBV6-3 and TRBJ2-1; D may be TRBD2 (6 bases). V was shortened by 7 bases and J by 5 bases, with 12 bases between the two germline ends. CDR1 is MNHEY, CDR2 SVGEGT, per germline. This CDR3 has 13 amino acids. The CDR3 DNA sequence: TGTGCCAGCAACAAGCGGGCCGACAATGAGCAGTTCTTC. It yields the protein CASNKRADNEQFF.

The chain recombines TRBV7-6 with TRBJ2-1; 9 nucleotides align to TRBD2. This CDR3 has 15 amino acids. V shed 5 bases and J 4 bases; nucleotides not matched to a gene: 6. The germline V gene encodes CDR1 SGHVS and CDR2 FNYEAQ. The CDR3 DNA sequence: TGTGCCAGCAGCACAACTAGCGGGCCTTACAATGAGCAGTTCTTC. Its protein is CASSTTSGPYNEQFF.

This clonotype showed up just once. The gene calls are TRBV7-9 and TRBJ2-1; D might be TRBD2 (5 bases). Germline assignment: CDR1 SEHNR and CDR2 FQNEAQ (reference sequence). The CDR3 runs to 13 residues. Trimming removed 1 base from V and 8 bases from J, with 9 bases in between. The CDR3 DNA sequence: TGTGCCAGCAGCTTAGTTTCAGCGGATGAGCAGTTCTTC. Translated, it gives CASSLVSADEQFF.

The rearrangement joins TRBV28 to TRBJ2-5; D tentatively fits TRBD1 or TRBD2 (5 bases each). The V gene lost 3 bases and the J gene lost 4 bases, with 12 bases spanning the gap. This CDR3 is built from 14 residues. Germline V gives CDR1 MDHEN, CDR2 SYDVKM. Written as DNA, the CDR3 is TGTGCCAGCAGTTTGAGGGACCCGACAGAGACCCAGTACTTC. Translation gives CASSLRDPTETQYF.

V usage is TRBV30 and J usage is TRBJ1-1, with 9 bases aligning to TRBD1. V lost 0 bases and J lost 1; bases outside the gene matches: 9. CDR3 size: 17 residues. CDR1 and CDR2 (germline): GTSNPN, SVGIG (reference sequence). The CDR3 loop reads CAWSVPRWGQGNTEAFF. In DNA form, the CDR3 reads TGTGCCTGGAGTGTTCCGAGGTGGGGACAGGGGAACACTGAAGCTTTCTTT.

The chain combines TRBV29-1 with TRBJ2-7; D possibly matches TRBD1 or TRBD2 (6 bases each). The germline CDR1 and CDR2 sequences are SQVTM and ANQGSEA. Deletions cut 6 bases from V and 5 bases from J, with 11 bases between. CDR3 length: 11 amino acids. CDR3 sequence (DNA): TGCAGCGTCCCCGGGGGCAACGAGCAGTACTTC. This sequence encodes CSVPGGNEQYF.

V is TRBV25-1 and J is TRBJ2-7; 7 bases align to TRBD1. The germline V gene encodes CDR1 MGHDK and CDR2 SYGVNS. V dropped 3 bases and J dropped 1; count of bases not matched to a gene: 9. CDR3 length: 16 residues. CDR3 residues: CASSDGPTGSSYEQYF. For the CDR3, the DNA is TGTGCCAGCAGTGACGGACCGACAGGGAGTTCCTACGAGCAGTACTTC.

V usage is TRBV27 and J usage is TRBJ2-1; TRBD2 aligns across 11 bases. The CDR3 is 15 amino acids. The trim removed 7 bases at V and 4 bases at J, leaving 6 bases unmatched. Germline V CDR1 and CDR2: MNHEY, SMNVEV (reference sequence). The CDR3: CASKSGTSGYNEQFF. The CDR3 region has the DNA TGTGCCAGCAAATCCGGGACTAGCGGATACAATGAGCAGTTCTTC.